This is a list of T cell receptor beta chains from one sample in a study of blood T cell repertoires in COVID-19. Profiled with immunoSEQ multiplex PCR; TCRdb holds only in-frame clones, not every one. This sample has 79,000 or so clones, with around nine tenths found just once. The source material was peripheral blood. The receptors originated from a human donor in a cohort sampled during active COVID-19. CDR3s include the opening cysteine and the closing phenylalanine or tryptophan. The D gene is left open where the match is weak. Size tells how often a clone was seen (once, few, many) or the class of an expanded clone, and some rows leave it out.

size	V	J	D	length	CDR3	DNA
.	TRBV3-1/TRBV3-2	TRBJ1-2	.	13	CASSQHRDYGYTF	TGTGCCAGCAGCCAACATCGCGACTATGGCTACACCTTC
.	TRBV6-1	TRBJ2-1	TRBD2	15	CASSEGTSGINEQFF	TGTGCCAGCAGTGAGGGGACTAGCGGGATCAATGAGCAGTTCTTC
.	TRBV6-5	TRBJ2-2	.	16	CASSYSRRSGTGELFF	TGTGCCAGCAGTTACTCCAGACGATCAGGCACCGGGGAGCTGTTTTTT
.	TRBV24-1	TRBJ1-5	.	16	CATSDGTGWGNQPQHF	TGTGCCACCAGCGACGGTACAGGATGGGGCAATCAGCCCCAGCATTTT
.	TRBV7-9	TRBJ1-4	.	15	CASSRAGGENEKLFF	TGTGCCAGCAGCCGGGCGGGTGGGGAGAATGAAAAACTGTTTTTT
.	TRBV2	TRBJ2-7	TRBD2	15	CASSELRGEPLEQYF	TGTGCCAGCAGTGAACTCCGGGGGGAACCCCTCGAGCAGTACTTC
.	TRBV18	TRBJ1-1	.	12	CASSPQGAEAFF	TGTGCCAGCTCACCACAGGGGGCTGAAGCTTTCTTT
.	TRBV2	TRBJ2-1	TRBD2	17	CAIRTSGKLPSYNEQFF	TGTGCCATAAGGACTAGCGGGAAGCTCCCTTCCTACAATGAGCAGTTCTTC
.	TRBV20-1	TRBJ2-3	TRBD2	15	CSASVRLAGPRTQYF	TGCAGTGCTAGTGTGAGACTAGCGGGACCCCGGACGCAGTATTTT
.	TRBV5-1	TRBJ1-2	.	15	CASSLDVTGIHGYTF	TGCGCCAGCAGCTTGGATGTCACAGGGATACATGGCTACACCTTC
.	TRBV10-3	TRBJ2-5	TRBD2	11	CAIGREETQYF	TGTGCCATCGGGAGGGAAGAGACCCAGTACTTC
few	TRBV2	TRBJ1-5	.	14	CASTGGISNQPQHF	TGTGCCAGCACGGGGGGGATAAGCAATCAGCCCCAGCATTTT
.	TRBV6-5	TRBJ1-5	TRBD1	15	CASRMTGGRNQPQHF	TGTGCCAGCAGGATGACAGGGGGGCGCAATCAGCCCCAGCATTTT
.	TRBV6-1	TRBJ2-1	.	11	CASSEINEQFF	TGTGCCAGCAGTGAAATAAATGAGCAGTTCTTC
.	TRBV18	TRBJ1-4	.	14	CASSPLASNEKLFF	TGTGCCAGCTCACCACTGGCCTCGAATGAAAAACTGTTTTTT
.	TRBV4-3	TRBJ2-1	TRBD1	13	CASSRTGANEQFF	TGCGCCAGCAGCCGGACAGGGGCGAATGAGCAGTTCTTC
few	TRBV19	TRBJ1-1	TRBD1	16	CASSISLDRANTEAFF	TGTGCCAGTAGTATAAGTCTGGACAGGGCGAACACTGAAGCTTTCTTT
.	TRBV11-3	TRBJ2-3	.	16	CASSLETGASTDTQYF	TGTGCCAGCAGCTTAGAGACGGGAGCTAGCACAGATACGCAGTATTTT
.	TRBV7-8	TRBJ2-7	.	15	CASSLRTPGPYEQYF	TGTGCCAGCAGCTTACGGACACCGGGCCCCTACGAGCAGTACTTC
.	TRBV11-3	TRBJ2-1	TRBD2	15	CASSLDSRGGSEQFF	TGTGCCAGCAGCTTAGACTCGCGGGGGGGCAGTGAGCAGTTCTTC